This note documents a single T cell receptor (beta chain) sequence. The target of this receptor is not known. Base quality data are lacking; no much larger clone is found one base away. At the junction V is shortened by 5 bases and J by 10 bases, with 21 bases in between. CDR1 and CDR2 are drawn from the germline V gene (reference sequence): MNHEY, SMNVEV. The CDR3, from cysteine to phenylalanine, totals 15 residues. The retained sequence is limited to the CDR3, 45 bases, with the frame set at the first base. The library was obtained by the immunoSEQ multiplex PCR assay. For the multiplex PCR, a mixture combining 60 forward primers for TCR Vbeta segments and 13 reverse primers for TCR Jbeta segments was used. A multiplex PCR assay on genomic DNA amplified the CDR3 region of rearranged TCR beta genes. On the Illumina HiSeq System, the amplified TCR beta libraries were sequenced as 87-base-pair reads. The study's processing was this. Across the 500 to 700 repertoires, a later analysis counted 60 million to 90 million unique TCR beta chains, roughly 11 million of which were shared by at least two donors. Raw reads were error-corrected and collapsed into unique sequences by a nearest-neighbor algorithm in which closely related sequences were merged to remove PCR and sequencing errors. To assign V, D and J gene segments, CDR3 sequences were aligned to IMGT reference sequences. For a sequence to be retained, a match of at least six nucleotides to both a V gene segment and a J gene segment was required. Rearrangements were classified as productive when the CDR3 lacked stop codons and remained in frame with V and J, and all other rearrangements were classified as non-productive. CDR3 was defined according to IMGT convention as the region running from the second conserved V-encoded cysteine to the conserved J-encoded phenylalanine. Sequences without an unambiguous match to a single V gene segment were excluded from the earlier analysis of about 600 of the donors. An earlier analysis of several hundred of the donors called V segments functional above 56.7% productive rearrangements and segregating when the between-donor standard deviation exceeded 5%. A statistical classification framework was built for diagnosing cytomegalovirus status from the catalog of TCR beta chain sequences. V and J gene assignment, in a later analysis, came from comparing TCR nucleotide sequences with IMGT/GENE-DB human TR gene sequences. In a later analysis, CDR3 sequences and most-parsimonious VDJ recombination scenarios were assigned using the TCRdist pipeline. In a later analysis, each TCR beta chain was defined by its CDR3 amino acid sequence together with its V-gene family, and reads without a unique V-gene family were excluded. To address suspected cross-contamination and a sequencing artifact, a later analysis removed 592 highly shared, low-generation-probability nucleotide sequences. In a later analysis, a clonal expansion index was calculated for each public chain from normalized within-repertoire ranks of inferred template counts. In a later analysis, generation probabilities were computed with a VDJ recombination model fitted to out-of-frame rearrangements, and the resulting probabilities were checked against IGoR. A later analysis scored TCR-TCR, TCR-HLA and TCR-CMV co-occurrence with hypergeometric tests, applying a repertoire-size bias correction to TCR pairs. False discovery rates were estimated in a later analysis by permuting HLA or CMV assignments 20 times. In a later analysis, co-occurring TCRs were grouped with DBSCAN, and TCRdist sequence similarity was added when clustering was performed within HLA-allele-positive subsets. For co-occurrence clustering, repertoires with fewer than 30,000 or more than 120,000 public chains were excluded, along with roughly 5 repertoires with anomalous nucleotide sharing. The clones in this table, taken by TCRdb from immuneACCESS, are in-frame only. Not every clone is retained; where verified, under half of the shortfall comes from an unresolved V gene, and the cause of the rest is unknown. That table is the source of V, J and clone size, and D and trimming were worked out from the DNA. In this sample the table shows more than 95,000 clones, around 75% of which occur a single time. Together, the top ten hold about 6.9% of the sample.

The cohort comprised under 700 healthy bone marrow donors. At the time of sampling, every cohort member was nominally healthy, though immune exposures that went unrecorded were likely present. The donor tested CMV seropositive and was one of the 289 seropositive cohort members. Every donor gave a peripheral blood sample, and the peripheral blood mononuclear cells from that sample were used for TCR beta sequencing. Genomic DNA extraction from the blood cell samples was performed with the Qiagen DNeasy Blood Extraction Kit. This entry comes from a study of cytomegalovirus exposure and HLA in healthy donors (dated 2017 in TCRdb). Context from the whole study: An earlier analysis of 587 of the donors reported 250 to 350 Gb of sequence data and 117 million unique TCR beta sequences from 150 million to 200 million T cells. About 300 gigabases of sequencing data and around 88 million unique TCR sequences made up an early release that covered some 640 HLA-typed donors. Among the approximately 400 genotyped donors, approximately 77% belonged to the genetic ancestry cluster associated with self-reported Caucasian donors. The study aimed to test whether signatures of past pathogen exposure could be identified by cataloging public T cell receptors. The T cell repertoires of 666 subjects were profiled by immunosequencing and related to cytomegalovirus serostatus. Besides the first cohort of roughly 660 subjects, a separate validation cohort made up of about 120 different subjects was used. To predict cytomegalovirus infection status, the study brought together high-throughput TCR immunosequencing, statistical association of individual TCRs with disease status, and machine learning. To study patterns of TCR occurrence, a later analysis re-analyzed previously published TCR beta repertoires from several hundred donors and added high-resolution HLA genotyping. Rather than drawing on any new phenotypic data, the later analysis identified candidate immune exposures from TCR beta sequences and the way those sequences occurred across donors. An earlier analysis of some 600 of the donors applied high-throughput TCR beta sequencing to assess whether each TCR beta V gene segment acted as functional or pseudogenic. Donor age, sex, ethnicity and CMV serostatus were collected together with the repertoire data. In a later genetic analysis, genome-wide SNP genotypes for about three fifths of the roughly 670 donors were used, and that subset was treated as a discovery cohort. Every repertoire in the discovery cohort had been generated on one and the same sequencing platform. Both class I and class II loci were covered by HLA typing, at four-digit resolution. Typing coverage differed by locus: A, B, C, DRB1 and DQB1 were typed in about 620-640 donors, DQA1 in about 550, DPA1 in 606, and DPB1 in just under 480. Because of strong linkage in the cohort, roughly five DR-DQ haplotypes were treated as single units for association and clustering. Across some 400 genotyped donors of the cohort, an average of 235,054 unique TCR beta nucleotide sequences per donor were sequenced, and approximately 19% of those sequences were non-productive. Findings and caveats that apply to the study as a whole: Immune exposure information for the cohort was limited to CMV serostatus. Cytomegalovirus status was reported to be diagnosed by the classifier with high specificity and sensitivity in both the original and validation cohorts. Some IMGT-functional V segments, including TRBV6-2 and TRBV6-3, could not be told apart with the 87-base-pair reads, so those segments were excluded. The authors suggested that the approach could potentially be extended to other disease states and immunological phenotypes. Presence/absence analyses assumed roughly uniform sequencing depth across donors, an assumption that may not hold. In a later analysis, HLA-associated TCR beta chains showed more clonal expansion and lower generation probabilities than non-associated chains that were equally common. Linkage disequilibrium might explain the correlated functional status among segregating V segments, but an unknown experimental factor could not be ruled out. Because some donors lacked HLA typing at each locus, the association tests relied only on the typed subset. A cluster of highly shared sequence variants was judged likely to be a technical artifact of the sequencing pipeline. In an earlier analysis of fewer than 750 of the donors, most TCR beta V segments were observed in productive rearrangements about 87% or about 30% of the time, broadly matching IMGT annotations. According to a later genetic analysis, donors in an Asian-associated ancestry cluster had fewer N-insertions in productive TCRs than the roughly 660-donor mean. In a later analysis, most CMV-associated TCR beta chains were found to appear HLA-restricted, with HLA associations seemingly driven largely by CMV exposure. Because counts were too low, under 20 rarely observed V segments, including chromosome 9 orphons, were left out of the earlier analysis of roughly 600 of the donors. Several of the top co-occurrence clusters appeared to be linked to parvovirus B19, influenza, CMV and Epstein-Barr virus, according to a later analysis. Only TCR beta chains were sequenced in this cohort, and the absence of alpha or paired-chain data limited detectable features. According to a later analysis, TCR association rates differed among HLA loci, with DRB1 alleles showing the most associated TCRs and HLA-C alleles showing the fewest. A total of 150 or so TCR beta chains were listed by the study as associated with cytomegalovirus. While some public TCRs were present in many individuals, most TCR sequences turned up only very rarely across donors. In vitro tests confirmed that three of the cytomegalovirus-associated TCR beta chains recognize cytomegalovirus antigens. An association between a missense DCLRE1C variant and V-gene and J-gene trimming of TCR beta chains was found in a later genetic analysis and replicated in an independent cohort. In a later analysis, 16,951 TCR beta sequences were associated with specific HLA alleles at a false discovery rate of 0.05. When HLA alleles, especially DR and DQ, strongly co-occurred, TCR associations were difficult to assign to individual alleles. A further reported finding was that TCR beta sequences accurately predicted the HLA-A and HLA-B alleles for most subjects in the first cohort.

Sequenced: PBMCs. The clonotype originates from a man aged 25 to 45 in good health and CMV-seropositive. The chain is assembled from TRBV27 and TRBJ2-1, with a tentative D gene TRBD2 over 7 matching bases. In nucleotide form, the sequence is TGTGCCAGCAGTCTGGCGGGGGCGCGAGTGGAGGAGCAGTTCTTC. This sequence encodes CASSLAGARVEEQFF.